This paragraph covers one T cell receptor (beta chain) sequence. Its antigen is not known. PCR was performed using 60 Vbeta and 13 Jbeta primers. Produced via immunoSEQ multiplex PCR; TCRdb's table is partial and in-frame only. The sample comprises about 190,000 clones, about 87% of which are singletons, and roughly 1.3% rests with the top ten. The entry originates in a study of cytomegalovirus exposure and HLA in healthy donors. Study results and caveats: It was 150 to 200 TCR beta chains that were listed as cytomegalovirus-associated.

Sequencing input: PBMCs. The clonotype originates from a man aged 30 to 45 in good health and CMV-seronegative.

The CDR3 DNA is TGTGCCAGCAGCTGGTTAGCGGGGGAGCAGTACTTC. Protein: CASSWLAGEQYF. The J gene is TRBJ2-5, the V gene TRBV7-2; 9 bases fit TRBD2. The V and J ends lost 4 bases and 11 bases, in that order; junction bases with no gene match: 5. CDR1 SGHTA and CDR2 FQGNSA come from the germline V gene. The CDR3 contains 12 residues.